The 13 T cell receptor beta chains presented below share a single source sample, sequenced in a study of graft-versus-host responses after intestinal transplantation. Assay used: immunoSEQ multiplex PCR; TCRdb lists only in-frame clones, some missing. The sample yields more than 50,000 clones, around 90% seen once. The sample consisted of PBMCs, taken around 120 days after intestinal transplantation. These receptors were collected from a human patient who received an intestinal transplant, so some T cells may come from the graft donor.

J is TRBJ1-6 and V is TRBV30, with D uncertain. This CDR3 comprises 11 residues. V dropped 4 bases and J dropped 8 bases, with 6 bases sitting between them. Germline V lookup: CDR1 GTSNPN, CDR2 SVGIG (reference sequence). The CDR3: CAWTLDSPLHF. DNA for the CDR3: TGTGCCTGGACCCTTGATTCACCCCTCCACTTT.

The chain recombines TRBV7-8 with TRBJ1-1, with D uncertain. CDR3 length equals 15 residues. The germline V gene has CDR1 SGHVS and CDR2 FQNEAQ. The V and J ends lost 5 bases and 3 bases respectively, with 16 bases between them. DNA for the CDR3: TGTGCCAGCAGCCCCCAGAGGGTCCAGGACACTGAAGCTTTCTTT. Its protein product is CASSPQRVQDTEAFF.

The chain recombines TRBV19 with TRBJ2-1; D remains unclear. CDR1 and CDR2 from the germline V gene are LNHDA and SQIVND (reference sequence). V lost 3 bases, J lost 4 bases, and 10 bases lay in between. The CDR3 contains 14 residues. In DNA form, the CDR3 reads TGTGCCAGTAGTATTATGGGGTCTTACAATGAGCAGTTCTTC. It translates to CASSIMGSYNEQFF.

The chain uses TRBV4-1 and TRBJ2-7; the D gene is possibly TRBD1 (6 bases). CDR1 and CDR2 from the germline V gene are MGHRA and YSYEKL. There are 14 residues in the CDR3. V lost 0 bases, J lost 3 bases, and 9 bases lay in between. The CDR3 coding sequence is TGCGCCAGCAGCCAAGAGACGGGACACTACGAGCAGTACTTC. This encodes CASSQETGHYEQYF.

The chain is built from TRBV27 and TRBJ2-5; TRBD2 aligns across 10 bases. The germline V gene has CDR1 MNHEY and CDR2 SMNVEV (reference sequence). V shed 2 bases, J shed 5 bases, and the junction held 11 bases outside the gene matches. The CDR3 loop spans 17 amino acids. CDR3 in DNA: TGTGCCAGCAGTTTAACCTGGCTAGCGGGAGACGTGGAGACCCAGTACTTC. Protein: CASSLTWLAGDVETQYF.

This clone was seen a single time. V and J are TRBV9 and TRBJ1-6; D unresolved. The CDR3 consists of 15 residues. Germline CDR1 is SGDLS and CDR2 is YYNGEE. Trimming took off 0 bases at V and 7 bases at J, with 11 bases between the two ends. The CDR3 is CASSVGGSINSPLHF. In DNA form, the CDR3 reads TGTGCCAGCAGCGTAGGAGGTAGTATCAATTCACCCCTCCACTTT. The whole variable domain, remainder taken from reference TRBV9 and TRBJ1-6, is DSGVTQTPKHLITATGQRVTLRCSPRSGDLSVYWYQQSLDQGLQFLIQYYNGEERAKGNILERFSAQQFPDLHSELNLSSLELGDSALYFCASSVGGSINSPLHFGNGTRLTVT.

The gene calls are TRBV7-2 and TRBJ1-2, with a tentative D call TRBD1 (5 bases). The germline CDR1 and CDR2 sequences are SGHTA and FQGNSA. The CDR3 sequence is 15 residues long. V lost 1 base, J lost 4 bases, and 13 bases lay in between. In nucleotides, the CDR3 is TGTGCCAGCAGCTTAGGGACATCTGATGGCTATGGCTACACCTTC. It codes for CASSLGTSDGYGYTF.

The chain employs TRBV19 and TRBJ1-1; D gene uncertain. V lost 3 bases and J 0 bases, leaving 11 bases between the germline ends. This CDR3 is 15 amino acids long. CDR1 LNHDA and CDR2 SQIVND come from the germline V gene (reference sequence). CDR3 loop: CASSIGGEVNTEAFF. CDR3 bases: TGTGCCAGTAGTATTGGTGGGGAGGTGAACACTGAAGCTTTCTTT.

The chain carries TRBV7-9 and TRBJ2-2; 7 nucleotides line up with TRBD1. Looked up from germline, CDR1 is SEHNR and CDR2 is FQNEAQ (reference sequence). This CDR3 region has 15 residues. Trimming at V came to 2 bases and at J to 6 bases, leaving 6 bases not matched to a gene. The chain's CDR3 is CASSLSPTGPGELFF. CDR3 coding DNA: TGTGCCAGCAGCTTATCCCCGACAGGGCCCGGGGAGCTGTTTTTT.

The chain links TRBV9 to TRBJ2-1; 12 bases fit TRBD2. J was trimmed by 1 base and V by 3 bases; bases with no gene match: 5. Germline V CDR1 and CDR2: SGDLS, YYNGEE. CDR3 length: 17 amino acids. This CDR3 reads CASSGLAGEGSYNEQFF. CDR3 DNA sequence: TGTGCCAGCAGCGGACTAGCGGGAGAAGGATCCTACAATGAGCAGTTCTTC.

The CDR3 here is CASSTTSGRTGELFF. Written as DNA, the CDR3 is TGTGCCAGCAGCACGACTAGCGGGAGAACCGGGGAGCTGTTTTTT. The V gene is TRBV5-4, the J gene TRBJ2-2, with TRBD2 identical over 12 bases. The trim removed 4 bases at V and 5 bases at J, leaving 3 bases unmatched. The germline V gene has CDR1 SGHNT and CDR2 YYREEE (reference sequence). CDR3 length: 15 amino acids.

Written as DNA, the CDR3 is TGTGCCACCAGCCCAGGACTAGTTAACTACGAGCAGTACTTC. Its translation is CATSPGLVNYEQYF. This chain joins TRBV15 and TRBJ2-7; 7 nucleotides align to TRBD2. The germline gives CDR1 LNHNV, CDR2 YYDKDF (reference sequence). This CDR3 has 14 amino acids. V lost 5 bases to trimming and J lost 3 bases; unmatched junction nucleotides: 7.

This rearrangement joins TRBV27 to TRBJ2-2, with 11 nucleotides matching TRBD1. Looked up from germline, CDR1 is MNHEY and CDR2 is SMNVEV (reference sequence). The V gene end was trimmed by 8 bases and the J gene end by 4 bases; junction bases not matched to a gene: 0. The CDR3 contains 13 residues. CDR3 in DNA: TGTGCCAGCGGGACAGGGGGCACCGGGGAGCTGTTTTTT. Translated: CASGTGGTGELFF.